The clone carrying this T cell receptor beta chain was observed at least ten times. No antigen is known for it. The data originate from a study of T-cell reconstitution after alpha-beta-depleted transplantation in children. The study's findings and limits: It was reported that alpha-beta T cells came from several hundred expanded graft clones (about two months after transplant). Surviving recipient T cells and thymic progenitors underlay high day-60 TCRbeta diversity in some patients.

Preparing the TCRbeta library involved the use of unique molecular identifiers. In TCRdb, the PCR reads were re-called with MiXCR into one record per CDR3 protein. The sample consists of about 110,000 distinct CDR3 sequences, around 6.4% of them appearing once. The clonotype was recovered from a male patient under 10 years old who had a stem cell transplant for acute lymphoblastic leukemia, so the T cells may come from the graft donor. Sequenced material: PBMCs, mostly from graft donor cells, taken 360 days after TCRalphabeta/CD19-depleted stem cell transplant.

CDR3 in DNA: TGTGCCATCAGTGGGGGCCGGGGGTCGGACACTGAAGCTTTCTTT. Amino acids: CAISGGRGSDTEAFF. This chain joins TRBV10-3 and TRBJ1-1; D is possibly TRBD1 (5 bases). This CDR3 has 15 residues. Germline values: CDR1 ENHRY, CDR2 SYGVKD. V shed 4 bases and J shed 3 bases, with 15 bases lying between them.